This T cell receptor (beta chain) comes out of a study of glioma-infiltrating T cells after dendritic cell vaccination. Study-wide context: Patients received autologous tumor lysate-pulsed dendritic cell vaccination between about 2003 and 2013.

TCRB CDR3 was amplified from 2 ug genomic DNA or less. Clones were sequenced by immunoSEQ multiplex PCR, and TCRdb holds only the in-frame ones, with some missing. The data show tens of thousands of clones, with roughly four fifths seen just once and 2% to 2.5% held by the top ten. Time point described: after dendritic cell vaccination, including at tumor progression/relapse. Here the sequenced sample was blood, taken after dendritic cell vaccination. This sequence was found in a human donor with glioblastoma.

CDR3 coding DNA: TGTGCCAGCAGCCCGCAGGGGGTGGGCTATGGCTACACCTTC. Its protein product is CASSPQGVGYGYTF. The genes are TRBV14 and TRBJ1-2; 7 bases fit TRBD1. Trimming at V came to 4 bases and at J to 4 bases, leaving 6 bases not matched to a gene. CDR1 is SGHDN, CDR2 FVKESK, per germline. The CDR3 runs to 14 residues.